This record covers a single T cell receptor (beta chain). The antigen remains undetermined. The data are from a study of OX40 agonist ivuxolimab in advanced cancers. Sequenced by immunoSEQ multiplex PCR; TCRdb stores in-frame clones only, minus some. The sample lists roughly 80,000 clones, approximately 80% seen once, with just under 7% in the top ten. The CDR3 is 13 amino acids. Germline V CDR1 and CDR2: SEHNR, FQNEAQ (reference sequence). The study's findings and limits: The CD4+ and CD8+ T cells in the blood had expanded clonally by week 6 at 0.1 to 3.0 mg/kg. Expanded clones tended on average to be more numerous among CD8+ T cells than CD4+. Clonal expansion in partial responders at 0.1-3.0 mg/kg ranked among the lowest.

This clonotype was sampled from an adult with an advanced solid tumor such as melanoma, head and neck, liver or kidney cancer. This material consisted of CD4+ or CD8+ T cells sorted from blood, taken in a trial of the OX40 agonist ivuxolimab. This sequence joins TRBV7-9 and TRBJ2-5; no definite D call. Near its end, the DNA agrees better with TRBJ2-7, so the J call may be wrong. The CDR3 DNA is TGTGCCAGCAGCGCCCTGCATGGGTACGAGCAGTACTTC. This gives the protein CASSALHGYEQYF.